This record concerns one T cell receptor beta chain sequence. This specimen comes from a study of identifying expanded T cells in peripheral blood. The table came from immunoSEQ multiplex PCR; TCRdb's copy has only in-frame clones and leaves some out. This table holds around 100,000 clones, around 90% found once. Between the trimmed V and J ends, which lost 3 bases and 6 bases, there was a span of 14 bases. The V gene's germline CDR1 is MDHEN and CDR2 SYDVKM. The CDR3 covers 14 residues. Specimen: blood. The V gene is TRBV28, the J gene TRBJ1-1; D not resolved. The receptor comes from a person aged 18 to 69 in good health. The CDR3 region has the DNA TGTGCCAGCAGTTTCCCCCTAGGTGGGGCTGAAGCTTTCTTT. Translation: CASSFPLGGAEAFF.